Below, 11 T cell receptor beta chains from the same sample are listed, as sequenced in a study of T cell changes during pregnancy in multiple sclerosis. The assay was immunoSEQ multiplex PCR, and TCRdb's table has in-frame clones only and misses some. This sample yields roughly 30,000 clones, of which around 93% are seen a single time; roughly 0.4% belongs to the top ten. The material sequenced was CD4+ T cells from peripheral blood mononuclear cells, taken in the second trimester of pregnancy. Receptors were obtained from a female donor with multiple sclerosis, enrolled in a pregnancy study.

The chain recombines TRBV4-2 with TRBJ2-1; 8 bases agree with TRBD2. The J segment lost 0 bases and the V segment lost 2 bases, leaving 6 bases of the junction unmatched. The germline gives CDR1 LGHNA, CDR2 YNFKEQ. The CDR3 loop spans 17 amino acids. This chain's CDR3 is CASSQFTSGSSYNEQFF. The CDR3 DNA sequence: TGTGCCAGCAGCCAATTCACGAGCGGGAGCTCCTACAATGAGCAGTTCTTC.

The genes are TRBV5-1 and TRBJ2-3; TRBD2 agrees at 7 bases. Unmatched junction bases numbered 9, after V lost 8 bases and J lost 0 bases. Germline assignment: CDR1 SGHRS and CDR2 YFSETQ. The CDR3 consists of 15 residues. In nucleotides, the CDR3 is TGCGCCAGGGGGGGGGAGGACCTCAGCACAGATACGCAGTATTTT. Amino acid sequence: CARGGEDLSTDTQYF.

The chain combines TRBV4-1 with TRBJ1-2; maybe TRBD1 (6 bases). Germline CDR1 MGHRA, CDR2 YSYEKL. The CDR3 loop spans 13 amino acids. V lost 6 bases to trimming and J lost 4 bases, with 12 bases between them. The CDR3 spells CASRPTGLYGYTF. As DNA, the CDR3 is TGCGCCAGCAGACCTACAGGGCTCTATGGCTACACCTTC.

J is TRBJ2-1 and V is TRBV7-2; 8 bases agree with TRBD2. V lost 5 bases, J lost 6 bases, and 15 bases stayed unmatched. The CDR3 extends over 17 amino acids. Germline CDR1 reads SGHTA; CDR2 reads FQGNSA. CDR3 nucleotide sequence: TGTGCCAGCAGCCCCCGGGGGGGTAGCTTAAACCGCAATGAGCAGTTCTTC. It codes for CASSPRGGSLNRNEQFF.

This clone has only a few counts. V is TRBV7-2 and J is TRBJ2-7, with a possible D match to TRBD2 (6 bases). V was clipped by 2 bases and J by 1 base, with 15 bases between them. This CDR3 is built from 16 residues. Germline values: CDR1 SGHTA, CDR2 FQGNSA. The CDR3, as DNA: TGTGCCAGCAGCTTAAACAAGGGCGGGAAGTCCTACGAGCAGTACTTC. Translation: CASSLNKGGKSYEQYF.

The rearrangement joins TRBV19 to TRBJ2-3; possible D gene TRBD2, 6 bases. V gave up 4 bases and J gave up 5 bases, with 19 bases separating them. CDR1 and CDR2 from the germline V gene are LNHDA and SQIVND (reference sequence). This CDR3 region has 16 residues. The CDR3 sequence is CASSTGTSRVKDTQYF. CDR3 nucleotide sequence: TGTGCCAGTAGTACAGGGACTTCCCGGGTTAAAGATACGCAGTATTTT.

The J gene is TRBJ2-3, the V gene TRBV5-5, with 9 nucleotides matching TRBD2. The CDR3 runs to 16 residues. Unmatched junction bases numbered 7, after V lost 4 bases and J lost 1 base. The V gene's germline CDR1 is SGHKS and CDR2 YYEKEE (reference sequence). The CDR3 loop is CASSPLAGVGTDTQYF. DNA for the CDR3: TGTGCCAGCAGCCCCTTAGCGGGAGTAGGCACAGATACGCAGTATTTT.

The CDR3 sequence is CASSTLGRHREGTSGGFVYNEQFF. For the CDR3, the DNA is TGTGCCAGCAGTACTTTAGGTCGGCATCGGGAGGGGACTAGCGGGGGATTTGTATACAATGAGCAGTTCTTC. The genes are TRBV28 and TRBJ2-1, with 14 bases matching TRBD2. The CDR3 covers 24 residues. Germline V gene data show CDR1 as MDHEN and CDR2 as SYDVKM. Trimming took 5 bases from V and 4 from J; bases not matched to a gene: 28.

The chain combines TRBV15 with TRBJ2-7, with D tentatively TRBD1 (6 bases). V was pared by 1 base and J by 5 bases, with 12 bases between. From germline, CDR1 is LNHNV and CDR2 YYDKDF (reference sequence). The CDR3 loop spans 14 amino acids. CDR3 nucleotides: TGTGCCACCAGCAGAGGCCCAGGGGACCACGAGCAGTACTTC. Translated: CATSRGPGDHEQYF.

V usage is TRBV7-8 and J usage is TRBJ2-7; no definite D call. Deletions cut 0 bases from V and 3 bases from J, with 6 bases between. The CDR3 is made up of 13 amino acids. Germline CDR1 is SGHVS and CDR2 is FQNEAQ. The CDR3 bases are TGTGCCAGCAGCTTAGCAGTAGACTACGAGCAGTACTTC. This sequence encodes CASSLAVDYEQYF.

The CDR3 DNA is TGTGCCAGCAGTGAATATGGGACTAGCGGGCGTAGCACAGATACGCAGTATTTT. Amino acid sequence: CASSEYGTSGRSTDTQYF. The J gene is TRBJ2-3, the V gene TRBV25-1; 12 bases map to TRBD2. The CDR3 totals 18 residues. After removal of 0 bases from V and 0 bases from J, the junction contained 4 bases not matched to a gene. Germline assignment: CDR1 MGHDK and CDR2 SYGVNS.